One and the same sample provided the 23 T cell receptor beta chains below, sequenced in a study of cytomegalovirus exposure and HLA in healthy donors (dated by TCRdb to about 2017). Receptor libraries were prepared by the immunoSEQ multiplex PCR assay. TCRdb stores this immuneACCESS table with in-frame sequences only. Part of the clones is absent; in the studies checked, under half of the shortfall reflects unresolved V genes, and no reason is known for the rest. Present in this sample are 95,000 to 150,000 clones, approximately 88% of which were seen just once. In total, the top ten clones hold 1.5% to 2.5% of the sample. Material: PBMCs. All receptors derive from a woman aged 18-30 years in good health and CMV-seronegative.

The chain links TRBV25-1 to TRBJ2-7, with D possibly TRBD1 on 6 matching bases. Trimming shortened V by 2 bases and J by 5 bases, and 13 bases separated the two germline ends. From germline, CDR1 is MGHDK and CDR2 SYGVNS. The CDR3 runs 14 residues. CDR3 DNA: TGTGCCAGCAGTGAAGACGGGACATTCAACGAGCAGTACTTC. Translating gives CASSEDGTFNEQYF.

The rearrangement uses TRBV29-1 and TRBJ2-7; 8 positions match TRBD1. Germline lookup yields CDR1 SQVTM and CDR2 ANQGSEA. Unmatched junction bases numbered 3, after V lost 1 base and J lost 1 base. The CDR3 is made up of 14 amino acids. CDR3 DNA sequence: TGCAGCGTTGAAGCGGGGACAGGTTCCTACGAGCAGTACTTC. Translation gives CSVEAGTGSYEQYF.

This rearrangement joins TRBV19 to TRBJ1-5; weak D call: TRBD1 (5 bases). Germline values: CDR1 LNHDA, CDR2 SQIVND (reference sequence). The germline V and J ends were trimmed by 6 bases and 7 bases, with 16 bases remaining between them. The CDR3 is 14 amino acids. The CDR3, as DNA: TGTGCCAGTAGGGAGAGACAGCGGGTGCAGCCCCAGCATTTT. It codes for CASRERQRVQPQHF.

V usage is TRBV29-1 and J usage is TRBJ1-4, with a tentative D call TRBD1 (5 bases). V was trimmed by 6 bases and J by 2 bases, leaving 13 bases between them. Germline V gene sequence: CDR1 SQVTM, CDR2 ANQGSEA. The CDR3 contains 14 residues. The CDR3 sequence: CSVALKGTNEKLFF. The CDR3, as DNA: TGCAGCGTGGCCCTGAAGGGGACTAATGAAAAACTGTTTTTT.

The table lists this clone with a count of one. The chain employs TRBV9 and TRBJ2-3, with a possible D match to TRBD2 (6 bases). The CDR3 length is 15 residues. Germline V gene data show CDR1 as SGDLS and CDR2 as YYNGEE. With 6 bases removed from V and 4 bases from J, the gap between germline ends came to 18 bases. The CDR3 is CASTTGTGAADTQYF. CDR3 DNA: TGTGCCAGCACCACGGGGACGGGAGCTGCAGATACGCAGTATTTT.

The gene calls are TRBV19 and TRBJ1-2, with D unresolved. This CDR3 region has 15 residues. Trimming removed 6 bases from V and 3 bases from J, with 17 bases in between. The germline CDR1 and CDR2 sequences are LNHDA and SQIVND (reference sequence). The CDR3 nucleotides read TGTGCCAGTAGCTTCGAACCGGGTTCGGACTATGGCTACACCTTC. This encodes CASSFEPGSDYGYTF.

The chain recombines TRBV29-1 with TRBJ2-5; TRBD2 is a possible D gene (6 bases). This CDR3 region has 12 residues. Trimming cost V 3 bases and J 5 bases, with 10 bases left between them. From germline, CDR1 is SQVTM and CDR2 ANQGSEA. The CDR3 DNA is TGCAGCGTTGATACGGGAGTGGAGACCCAGTACTTC. Amino acid sequence: CSVDTGVETQYF.

CDR3 sequence: CASSPREGVRYAIYEQYF. DNA for the CDR3: TGTGCCAGCAGCCCCAGGGAGGGGGTCCGGTATGCAATCTACGAGCAGTACTTC. This chain joins TRBV7-8 and TRBJ2-7; TRBD2 is a possible D gene (7 bases). CDR3 length: 18 amino acids. Germline V CDR1 and CDR2: SGHVS, FQNEAQ. V was trimmed by 5 bases and J by 3 bases, leaving 26 bases between them.

Here the CDR3 reads CASSPVANTGELFF. The CDR3 DNA follows: TGTGCCAGTAGCCCGGTAGCGAACACCGGGGAGCTGTTTTTT. The rearrangement uses TRBV19 and TRBJ2-2; D gene unclear. V gave up 6 bases and J gave up 0 bases, with 8 bases separating them. CDR3 length: 14 amino acids. In germline, CDR1 is LNHDA, CDR2 SQIVND (reference sequence).

The genes are TRBV5-4 and TRBJ2-3; 13 bases are shared with TRBD2. This CDR3 comprises 15 residues. After removal of 2 bases from V and 6 bases from J, the junction contained 3 bases not matched to a gene. The germline CDR1 and CDR2 sequences are SGHNT and YYREEE (reference sequence). CDR3 DNA: TGTGCCAGCAGCTTAGTACTAGCGGGAGGGGATACGCAGTATTTT. Translation: CASSLVLAGGDTQYF.

This rearrangement joins TRBV19 to TRBJ1-2, with a weak D call TRBD1 (6 bases). Germline assignment: CDR1 LNHDA and CDR2 SQIVND (reference sequence). The CDR3 is made up of 15 amino acids. Trimming pared 1 base from V and 0 bases from J, leaving 9 bases between. The CDR3 nucleotides are TGTGCCAGTAGTATAGCGGCAGGGGCTAACTATGGCTACACCTTC. This translates into CASSIAAGANYGYTF.

This clone was observed a few times. V usage is TRBV7-3 and J usage is TRBJ2-1; 9 positions match TRBD1. The trim removed 5 bases at V and 2 bases at J, leaving 4 bases unmatched. The CDR3 has 15 amino acids. Germline V gene sequence: CDR1 SGHTA, CDR2 FQGTGA. The DNA for the CDR3 is TGTGCCAGCAGCCCCGGGACAGGGCCCTACAATGAGCAGTTCTTC. It yields the protein CASSPGTGPYNEQFF. Together with reference TRBV7-3 and TRBJ2-1, the CDR3 gives the full variable domain: GAGVSQTPSNKVTEKGKYVELRCDPISGHTALYWYRQSLGQGPEFLIYFQGTGAADDSGLPNDRFFAVRPEGSVSTLKIQRTERGDSAVYLCASSPGTGPYNEQFFGPGTRLTVL.

The J gene is TRBJ2-1, the V gene TRBV25-1; D ambiguous. The ends were cut back, 3 bases at V and 7 bases at J, with 13 bases in the middle. Germline assignment: CDR1 MGHDK and CDR2 SYGVNS. This CDR3 is 14 amino acids long. The CDR3 here is CASSEELPTNEQFF. CDR3 nucleotide sequence: TGTGCCAGCAGTGAGGAGCTACCAACAAATGAGCAGTTCTTC.

This clone was observed once. Written as DNA, the CDR3 is TGTGCCAGCAGCCAGGAGGGACTACCACATTACACAGATACGCAGTATTTT. Translated, it gives CASSQEGLPHYTDTQYF. This sequence joins TRBV14 and TRBJ2-3; 7 nucleotides line up with TRBD2. This CDR3 comprises 17 residues. CDR1 and CDR2 from the germline V gene are SGHDN and FVKESK. Trimming cost V 3 bases and J 2 bases; bases outside gene matches: 11.

V and J are TRBV5-4 and TRBJ2-5; D might be TRBD1 (6 bases). Trimming removed 1 base from V and 4 bases from J, with 20 bases in between. This CDR3 spans 17 amino acids. In germline, CDR1 is SGHNT, CDR2 YYREEE (reference sequence). CDR3 nucleotide sequence: TGTGCCAGCAGCTTGTATTTTACACAGGGTGGTCTAGAGACCCAGTACTTC. Translation gives CASSLYFTQGGLETQYF.

The chain uses TRBV6-6 and TRBJ1-1; possible D gene TRBD1, 5 bases. The CDR3 consists of 14 residues. Per germline, CDR1 MNHNY and CDR2 SVGAGI (reference sequence). The V and J ends lost 0 bases and 7 bases respectively, with 12 bases between them. CDR3 in amino acids: CASSYSAGPFEAFF. CDR3 sequence (DNA): TGTGCCAGCAGTTACTCTGCAGGGCCCTTTGAAGCTTTCTTT.

V and J are TRBV6-5 and TRBJ2-1, with 7 bases aligning to TRBD1. V gave up 4 bases and J gave up 3 bases; unmatched junction bases: 6. This CDR3 comprises 15 residues. Germline V lookup: CDR1 MNHEY, CDR2 SVGAGI. The CDR3 reads CASSFDRVHYNEQFF. CDR3 DNA sequence: TGTGCCAGCAGTTTCGACAGGGTTCACTACAATGAGCAGTTCTTC.

This chain connects TRBV7-6 to TRBJ2-5; D not resolved. Trimming cost V 3 bases and J 2 bases, with 4 bases left between them. The CDR3 has 12 amino acids. Germline values: CDR1 SGHVS, CDR2 FNYEAQ. The CDR3 region has the DNA TGTGCCAGCAGCTTCACTCAAGAGACCCAGTACTTC. This encodes CASSFTQETQYF.

The chain has TRBV13 and TRBJ2-5; D is perhaps TRBD2 (6 bases). The germline V and J ends were trimmed by 0 bases and 2 bases, with 13 bases remaining between them. The CDR3 has 16 amino acids. CDR1 and CDR2 from the germline V gene are PRHDT and FYEKMQ (reference sequence). CDR3 sequence (DNA): TGTGCCAGCAGCTTAGGTGGGGTTAGCGGACAAGAGACCCAGTACTTC. Translating gives CASSLGGVSGQETQYF.

This chain joins TRBV28 and TRBJ2-1, with 11 bases that match TRBD2. The CDR3 runs 15 residues. Germline V gene sequence: CDR1 MDHEN, CDR2 SYDVKM. With 5 bases clipped from V and 7 bases from J, the junction kept 7 bases outside the gene matches. CDR3 region: CASSDPSGRFNEQFF. CDR3 coding DNA: TGTGCCAGCAGTGACCCTAGCGGGAGGTTTAATGAGCAGTTCTTC.

The rearrangement links TRBV5-6 to TRBJ2-7, with D unresolved. Between the trimmed V and J ends, which lost 2 bases and 3 bases, there was a span of 6 bases. The CDR3 contains 12 residues. Germline values: CDR1 SGHDT, CDR2 YYEEEE. The CDR3 region has the DNA TGTGCCAGCAGCTTTTCAGACTACGAGCAGTACTTC. This sequence encodes CASSFSDYEQYF.

The rearrangement uses TRBV11-3 and TRBJ2-6; TRBD1 is a possible D gene (6 bases). V dropped 2 bases and J dropped 4 bases, with 18 bases sitting between them. This CDR3 comprises 18 residues. Germline CDR1 reads SGHNT; CDR2 reads YENEEA. The CDR3 region has the DNA TGTGCCAGCAGCTTATTAAAGGGGGTGGCGGCCGGGGCCAACGTCCTGACTTTC. Its translation is CASSLLKGVAAGANVLTF.

The genes are TRBV29-1 and TRBJ1-5; tentative D call: TRBD1 (5 bases). Trimming pared 6 bases from V and 1 base from J, leaving 10 bases between. CDR3 size: 13 residues. Germline CDR1 reads SQVTM; CDR2 reads ANQGSEA. CDR3 sequence reads: CSVGEGSNQPQHF. CDR3 DNA: TGCAGCGTAGGGGAGGGCAGCAATCAGCCCCAGCATTTT.